This T cell receptor beta chain is drawn from a study of T cell changes during pregnancy in multiple sclerosis. The protocol was immunoSEQ multiplex PCR, while the TCRdb copy is restricted to in-frame clones and leaves out a portion. Here the sample spans about 18,000 clones, 85% to 90% being singletons. CDR1 SEHNR and CDR2 FQNEAQ come from the germline V gene (reference sequence). The ends lost 9 bases at V and 10 bases at J; junction bases unmatched: 6. The CDR3 has 13 amino acids. This receptor was obtained from a female donor in good health, enrolled as a control in a pregnancy study. The chain employs TRBV7-9 and TRBJ1-4; 12 nucleotides agree with TRBD1. Sample: CD4+ T cells from peripheral blood mononuclear cells, taken in the first trimester of pregnancy. CDR3 in amino acids: CASSGTGGGKLFF. The CDR3 bases are TGTGCCAGTTCCGGGACAGGGGGCGGAAAACTGTTTTTT.